This is a list of T cell receptor beta chains from one sample in a study of pediatric ulcerative colitis. Sequenced by immunoSEQ multiplex PCR; TCRdb stores in-frame clones only, minus some. The table lists over 10,000 clones, roughly three quarters of them singletons. The sequencing input was gut tissue. The receptors were sampled from a boy aged 5-17 years who was a control in a study of pediatric ulcerative colitis. Both conserved end residues are part of each CDR3. Each record gives: V gene, J gene, CDR3 protein.

v_gene: TRBV6-5
j_gene: TRBJ2-3
CDR3aa: CASSYWLEGDTQYF

v_gene: TRBV4-1
j_gene: TRBJ2-5
CDR3aa: CASSQKLLVQETQYF

v_gene: TRBV25-1
j_gene: TRBJ1-1
CDR3aa: CASSERGGVSTEAFF

v_gene: TRBV6-5
j_gene: TRBJ2-1
CDR3aa: CASSPDRYTNNEQFF

v_gene: TRBV4-1
j_gene: TRBJ2-5
CDR3aa: CASSQDRLAGGETQYF

v_gene: TRBV6-1
j_gene: TRBJ2-3
CDR3aa: CASSEQGGKTDTQYF

v_gene: TRBV7-2
j_gene: TRBJ2-3
CDR3aa: CASSLARRLASTDTQYF

v_gene: TRBV28
j_gene: TRBJ1-3
CDR3aa: CASSLTGDGGDTIYF

v_gene: TRBV7-8
j_gene: TRBJ1-2
CDR3aa: CASSYRRGGYTF

v_gene: TRBV28
j_gene: TRBJ1-1
CDR3aa: CASTSAGGAFF

v_gene: TRBV5-4
j_gene: TRBJ2-1
CDR3aa: CASSLAGLAYNEQFF

v_gene: TRBV10-1
j_gene: TRBJ1-1
CDR3aa: CASRSGLNTEAFF

v_gene: TRBV10-3
j_gene: TRBJ2-2
CDR3aa: CAISATGDSSGELFF

v_gene: TRBV9
j_gene: TRBJ2-2
CDR3aa: CASSARIPTGELFF

v_gene: TRBV6-5
j_gene: TRBJ1-1
CDR3aa: CASSYSGGEAFF

v_gene: TRBV2
j_gene: TRBJ2-5
CDR3aa: CASSEGGSGRRETQYF

v_gene: TRBV7-5
j_gene: TRBJ1-2
CDR3aa: CARSFSGQPYGYTF

v_gene: TRBV6-1
j_gene: TRBJ1-4
CDR3aa: CASSGGQGSEKLFF

v_gene: TRBV5-1
j_gene: TRBJ1-2
CDR3aa: CASSLALQEAYTF

v_gene: TRBV5-6
j_gene: TRBJ2-6
CDR3aa: CASSFAGSGANVLTF

v_gene: TRBV4-1
j_gene: TRBJ2-5
CDR3aa: CASSQAGFRVDETQYF

v_gene: TRBV9
j_gene: TRBJ2-2
CDR3aa: CASRLSGTNTGELFF

v_gene: TRBV21-1
j_gene: TRBJ2-2
CDR3aa: CASSKGQGILSGELFF

v_gene: TRBV27
j_gene: TRBJ2-1
CDR3aa: CASSSTGGSSYNEQFF

v_gene: TRBV5-1
j_gene: TRBJ1-4
CDR3aa: CASSRTGQNNEKLFF

v_gene: TRBV6-5
j_gene: TRBJ2-7
CDR3aa: CASSPRGRDEQYF

v_gene: TRBV7-6
j_gene: TRBJ2-7
CDR3aa: CASSLGRFYEQYF

v_gene: TRBV25-1
j_gene: TRBJ2-2
CDR3aa: CASRFAGTANTGELFF

v_gene: TRBV10-3
j_gene: .
CDR3aa: CAITDRGPNEQYF

v_gene: TRBV19
j_gene: TRBJ2-1
CDR3aa: CASQPAGRRSGEQFF

v_gene: TRBV4-1
j_gene: TRBJ2-1
CDR3aa: CASSRSEAYNEQFF

v_gene: TRBV9
j_gene: TRBJ2-5
CDR3aa: CASSVEVFQETQYF

v_gene: TRBV2
j_gene: TRBJ2-2
CDR3aa: CASNNRGVGGELFF

v_gene: TRBV5-1
j_gene: TRBJ2-3
CDR3aa: CASSSWTGVSDTQYF

v_gene: TRBV19
j_gene: TRBJ2-2
CDR3aa: CASSTNDRVTGELFF

v_gene: TRBV5-4
j_gene: TRBJ1-1
CDR3aa: CASSLKLSDRHPGAFF

v_gene: TRBV29-1
j_gene: TRBJ2-3
CDR3aa: CSVSTGGTDTQYF

v_gene: TRBV4-1
j_gene: TRBJ1-4
CDR3aa: CASSQARLWVREKLFF

v_gene: TRBV5-1
j_gene: TRBJ2-7
CDR3aa: CASSLVPLGGASYEQYF

v_gene: TRBV14
j_gene: TRBJ2-3
CDR3aa: CASSQLAVSTDTQYF

v_gene: TRBV5-6
j_gene: TRBJ2-7
CDR3aa: CASSAQVYEQYF

v_gene: TRBV11-3
j_gene: TRBJ1-4
CDR3aa: CASSVPDTLDEKLFF

v_gene: TRBV7-8
j_gene: TRBJ2-5
CDR3aa: CASSLGQIETQYF

v_gene: TRBV5-1
j_gene: TRBJ1-2
CDR3aa: CASSLDTRGYTF

v_gene: TRBV7-2
j_gene: TRBJ2-7
CDR3aa: CASSPLAGGHEQYF

v_gene: TRBV2
j_gene: TRBJ2-1
CDR3aa: CASSGLRESSYNEQFF

v_gene: TRBV11-3
j_gene: TRBJ1-2
CDR3aa: CASSFRDADYGYTF